The T cell receptor beta chain under discussion was sequenced for a study of kidney transplant recipient with SARS-CoV-2 infection. Each CDR3 protein gets one entry after TCRdb re-called the reads with MiXCR. The table has fewer than 250,000 distinct CDR3 sequences, 25% to 30% seen once. There are many counts of this clonotype. This sample comprised a blood sample, obtained at baseline and on day 111 from a kidney transplant recipient. The TCR sequence derives from a male patient aged 30 to 40 who had COVID-19 and was a kidney transplant recipient. Some T cells may possibly be graft donor cells.

This chain's CDR3 is CASSSQVKAGKTYGYTF. DNA for the CDR3: TGTGCCAGCAGCAGTCAAGTTAAGGCTGGAAAGACCTATGGCTACACCTTC. The chain recombines TRBV11-1 with TRBJ1-2; the D is unclear. V was clipped by 5 bases and J by 4 bases, with 23 bases between them. The CDR3 contains 17 residues. Germline lookup yields CDR1 SGHAT and CDR2 FQDESV (reference sequence).